This T cell receptor beta chain emerged from a study of T-cell memory formation after mild COVID-19. The V gene lost 3 bases and the J gene lost 3 bases, with 12 bases spanning the gap. In germline, CDR1 is MNHEY, CDR2 SMNVEV (reference sequence). The CDR3 has 15 amino acids. Employing constant-segment primers, 5'RACE generated TCR alpha and TCR beta cDNA libraries bearing sample barcodes and UMIs. TCRdb reprocessed the 5' RACE reads via MiXCR and lists one record per CDR3 protein. The table lists about 320,000 distinct CDR3 sequences, 14% of them singletons. Only a few counts were recorded for this clonotype. The antigen is not known. Study-wide points: The authors left the SARS-CoV-2 specificity of second-wave clones peaking on day 37 unconfirmed. The study found contracting CD4+ clones mainly in CM and EM and contracting CD8+ clones in EMRA.

This chain joins TRBV27 and TRBJ1-5, with D possibly matching TRBD1 (6 bases). The source of this sequence is a man between 18 and 35 years old who had mild COVID-19 (a few samples of this study predate the infection). Cell type and time point are not known. The sample consisted of PBMCs or a T cell subset sorted from them (not recorded which). The CDR3 sequence is CASSFIGQLNQPQHF. Here the CDR3 DNA reads TGTGCCAGCAGTTTTATCGGACAGCTCAATCAGCCCCAGCATTTT.